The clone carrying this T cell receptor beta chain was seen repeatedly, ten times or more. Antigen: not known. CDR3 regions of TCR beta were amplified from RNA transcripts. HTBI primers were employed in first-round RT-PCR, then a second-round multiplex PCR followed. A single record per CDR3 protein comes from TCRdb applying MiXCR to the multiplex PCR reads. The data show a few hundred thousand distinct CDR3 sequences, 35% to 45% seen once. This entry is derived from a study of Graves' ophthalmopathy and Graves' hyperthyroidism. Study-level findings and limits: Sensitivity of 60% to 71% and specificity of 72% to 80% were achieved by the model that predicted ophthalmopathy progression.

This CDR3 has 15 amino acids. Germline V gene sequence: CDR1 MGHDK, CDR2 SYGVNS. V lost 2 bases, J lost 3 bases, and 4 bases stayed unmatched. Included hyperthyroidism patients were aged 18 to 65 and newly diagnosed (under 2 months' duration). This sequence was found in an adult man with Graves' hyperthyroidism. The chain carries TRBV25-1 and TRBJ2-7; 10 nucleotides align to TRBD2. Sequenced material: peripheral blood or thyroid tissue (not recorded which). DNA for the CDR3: TGTGCCAGCAGTGAACCCCTAGCGGGAGTCTACGAGCAGTACTTC. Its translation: CASSEPLAGVYEQYF.